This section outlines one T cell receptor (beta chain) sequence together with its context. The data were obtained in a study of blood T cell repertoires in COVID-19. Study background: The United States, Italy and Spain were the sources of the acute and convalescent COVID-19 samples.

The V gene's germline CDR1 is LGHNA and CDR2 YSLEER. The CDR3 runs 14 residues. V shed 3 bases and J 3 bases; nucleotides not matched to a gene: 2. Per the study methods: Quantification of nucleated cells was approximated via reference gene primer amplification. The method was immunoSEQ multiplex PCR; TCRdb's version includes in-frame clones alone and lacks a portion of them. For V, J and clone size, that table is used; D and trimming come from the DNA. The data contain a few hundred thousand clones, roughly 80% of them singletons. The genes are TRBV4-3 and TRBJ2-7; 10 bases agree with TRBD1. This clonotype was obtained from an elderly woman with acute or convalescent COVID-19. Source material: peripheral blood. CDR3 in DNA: TGCGCCAGCAGCCAGGGACAGGGGATCTACGAGCAGTACTTC. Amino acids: CASSQGQGIYEQYF.